This T cell receptor beta chain derives from a study of T cells after yellow fever vaccination. Study-level information: SMART-Seq v4 Ultra Low Input handled preparation of low-cell-number fractions.

Whole-study results and caveats: Most clones from primary vaccination were detected again post-booster (roughly 96% CD4, about 88% CD8).

About this clonotype: Its specificity is unknown.

MiXCR, applied by TCRdb to the 5' RACE reads, yields one record per CDR3 protein. Altogether 620,000 or so distinct CDR3 sequences are present, around 12% being singletons, with the ten largest covering more than 12%. Per the germline V gene, CDR1 is SGHRS and CDR2 is YFSETQ. The V end lost 4 bases, the J end lost 5 bases, and 25 bases lay between the germline ends. The CDR3 is 17 residues long. The sequence was obtained from a man aged 30 to 39 who received the YFV17D yellow fever vaccine. The source was PBMCs, collected on the day of the yellow fever booster vaccination. V gene TRBV5-1 combines with J gene TRBJ2-7; weak D call: TRBD1 (5 bases). CDR3 residues: CASSLLTQSGAPNEQYF. The CDR3 coding sequence is TGCGCCAGCAGCCTACTTACTCAATCTGGGGCTCCTAACGAGCAGTACTTC.